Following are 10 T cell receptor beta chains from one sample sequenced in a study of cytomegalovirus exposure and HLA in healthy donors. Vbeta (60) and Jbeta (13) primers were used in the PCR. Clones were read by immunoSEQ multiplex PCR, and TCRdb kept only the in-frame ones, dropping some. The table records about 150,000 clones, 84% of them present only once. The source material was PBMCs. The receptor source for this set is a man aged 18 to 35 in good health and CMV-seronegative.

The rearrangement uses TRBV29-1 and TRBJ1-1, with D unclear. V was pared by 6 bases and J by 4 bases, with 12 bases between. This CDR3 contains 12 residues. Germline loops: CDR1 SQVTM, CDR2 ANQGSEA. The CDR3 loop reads CSVLLEGTEAFF. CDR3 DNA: TGCAGCGTCCTCCTGGAGGGCACTGAAGCTTTCTTT.

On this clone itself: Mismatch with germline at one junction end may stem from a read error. The CDR3 nucleotides read TGTGCCAGCAGTGCCACGACAGGGGGCGTTTTCGGTGAGCAGCTCTTC. Its protein is CASSATTGGVFGEQLF. The chain links TRBV6-1 to TRBJ2-1, with TRBD1 identical over 10 bases. This CDR3 spans 16 amino acids. Germline V gene sequence: CDR1 MNHNS, CDR2 SASEGT.

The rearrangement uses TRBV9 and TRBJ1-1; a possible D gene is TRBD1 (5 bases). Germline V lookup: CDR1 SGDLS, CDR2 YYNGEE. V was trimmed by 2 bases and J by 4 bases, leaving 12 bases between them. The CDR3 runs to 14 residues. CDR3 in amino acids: CASSVRQGSTEAFF. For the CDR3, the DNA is TGTGCCAGCAGCGTCCGTCAGGGAAGCACTGAAGCTTTCTTT.

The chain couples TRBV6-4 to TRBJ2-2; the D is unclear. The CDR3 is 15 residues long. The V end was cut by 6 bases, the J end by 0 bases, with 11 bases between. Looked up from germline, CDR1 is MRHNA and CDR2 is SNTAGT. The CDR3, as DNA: TGTGCCAGCAGCCGAAGCGCCTCGAACACCGGGGAGCTGTTTTTT. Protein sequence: CASSRSASNTGELFF.

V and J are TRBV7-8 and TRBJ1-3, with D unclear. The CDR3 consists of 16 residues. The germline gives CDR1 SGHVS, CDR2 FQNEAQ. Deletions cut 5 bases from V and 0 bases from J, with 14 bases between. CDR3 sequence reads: CASSPRRPPSGNTIYF. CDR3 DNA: TGTGCCAGCAGCCCCCGCAGGCCGCCCTCTGGAAACACCATATATTTT.

The CDR3 DNA sequence: TGTGCCAGCAGCTTCGACAGGGCCGCGGGCGAGCAGTACTTC. It yields the protein CASSFDRAAGEQYF. The J gene is TRBJ2-7, the V gene TRBV7-2, with 7 bases matching TRBD1. The germline V gene has CDR1 SGHTA and CDR2 FQGNSA. The ends lost 3 bases at V and 6 bases at J; junction bases unmatched: 8. CDR3 size: 14 residues.

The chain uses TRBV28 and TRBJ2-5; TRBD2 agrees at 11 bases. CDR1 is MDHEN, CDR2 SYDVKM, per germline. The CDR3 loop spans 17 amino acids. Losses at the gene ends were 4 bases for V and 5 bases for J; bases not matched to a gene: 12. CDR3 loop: CASSSQIAGGPEETQYF. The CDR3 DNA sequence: TGTGCCAGCAGTTCCCAAATAGCGGGAGGGCCGGAGGAGACCCAGTACTTC.

The CDR3 DNA sequence: TGTGCCAGTAGTATCCCAGGGGGCAATGAGCAGTTCTTC. This translates into CASSIPGGNEQFF. V usage is TRBV19 and J usage is TRBJ2-1, with TRBD1 identical over 7 bases. CDR3 length equals 13 residues. The J segment lost 6 bases and the V segment lost 3 bases, leaving 2 bases of the junction unmatched. The germline V gene has CDR1 LNHDA and CDR2 SQIVND (reference sequence). Together with reference TRBV19 and TRBJ2-1, the CDR3 gives the full variable domain: DGGITQSPKYLFRKEGQNVTLSCEQNLNHDAMYWYRQDPGQGLRLIYYSQIVNDFQKGDIAEGYSVSREKKESFPLTVTSAQKNPTAFYLCASSIPGGNEQFFGPGTRLTVL.

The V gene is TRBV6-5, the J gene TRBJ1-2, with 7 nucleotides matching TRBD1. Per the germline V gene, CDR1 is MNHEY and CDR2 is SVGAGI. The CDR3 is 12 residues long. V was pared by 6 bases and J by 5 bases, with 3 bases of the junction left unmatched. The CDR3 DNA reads TGTGCCAGCAGCAGGGACAGATATGGCTACACCTTC. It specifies CASSRDRYGYTF.

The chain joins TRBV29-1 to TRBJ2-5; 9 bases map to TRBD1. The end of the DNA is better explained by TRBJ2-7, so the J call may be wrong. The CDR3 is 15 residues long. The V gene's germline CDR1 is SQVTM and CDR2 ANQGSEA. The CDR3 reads CSVTNRQGGYNEQYF. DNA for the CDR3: TGCAGCGTTACGAACCGACAGGGGGGTTATAACGAGCAGTACTTC.